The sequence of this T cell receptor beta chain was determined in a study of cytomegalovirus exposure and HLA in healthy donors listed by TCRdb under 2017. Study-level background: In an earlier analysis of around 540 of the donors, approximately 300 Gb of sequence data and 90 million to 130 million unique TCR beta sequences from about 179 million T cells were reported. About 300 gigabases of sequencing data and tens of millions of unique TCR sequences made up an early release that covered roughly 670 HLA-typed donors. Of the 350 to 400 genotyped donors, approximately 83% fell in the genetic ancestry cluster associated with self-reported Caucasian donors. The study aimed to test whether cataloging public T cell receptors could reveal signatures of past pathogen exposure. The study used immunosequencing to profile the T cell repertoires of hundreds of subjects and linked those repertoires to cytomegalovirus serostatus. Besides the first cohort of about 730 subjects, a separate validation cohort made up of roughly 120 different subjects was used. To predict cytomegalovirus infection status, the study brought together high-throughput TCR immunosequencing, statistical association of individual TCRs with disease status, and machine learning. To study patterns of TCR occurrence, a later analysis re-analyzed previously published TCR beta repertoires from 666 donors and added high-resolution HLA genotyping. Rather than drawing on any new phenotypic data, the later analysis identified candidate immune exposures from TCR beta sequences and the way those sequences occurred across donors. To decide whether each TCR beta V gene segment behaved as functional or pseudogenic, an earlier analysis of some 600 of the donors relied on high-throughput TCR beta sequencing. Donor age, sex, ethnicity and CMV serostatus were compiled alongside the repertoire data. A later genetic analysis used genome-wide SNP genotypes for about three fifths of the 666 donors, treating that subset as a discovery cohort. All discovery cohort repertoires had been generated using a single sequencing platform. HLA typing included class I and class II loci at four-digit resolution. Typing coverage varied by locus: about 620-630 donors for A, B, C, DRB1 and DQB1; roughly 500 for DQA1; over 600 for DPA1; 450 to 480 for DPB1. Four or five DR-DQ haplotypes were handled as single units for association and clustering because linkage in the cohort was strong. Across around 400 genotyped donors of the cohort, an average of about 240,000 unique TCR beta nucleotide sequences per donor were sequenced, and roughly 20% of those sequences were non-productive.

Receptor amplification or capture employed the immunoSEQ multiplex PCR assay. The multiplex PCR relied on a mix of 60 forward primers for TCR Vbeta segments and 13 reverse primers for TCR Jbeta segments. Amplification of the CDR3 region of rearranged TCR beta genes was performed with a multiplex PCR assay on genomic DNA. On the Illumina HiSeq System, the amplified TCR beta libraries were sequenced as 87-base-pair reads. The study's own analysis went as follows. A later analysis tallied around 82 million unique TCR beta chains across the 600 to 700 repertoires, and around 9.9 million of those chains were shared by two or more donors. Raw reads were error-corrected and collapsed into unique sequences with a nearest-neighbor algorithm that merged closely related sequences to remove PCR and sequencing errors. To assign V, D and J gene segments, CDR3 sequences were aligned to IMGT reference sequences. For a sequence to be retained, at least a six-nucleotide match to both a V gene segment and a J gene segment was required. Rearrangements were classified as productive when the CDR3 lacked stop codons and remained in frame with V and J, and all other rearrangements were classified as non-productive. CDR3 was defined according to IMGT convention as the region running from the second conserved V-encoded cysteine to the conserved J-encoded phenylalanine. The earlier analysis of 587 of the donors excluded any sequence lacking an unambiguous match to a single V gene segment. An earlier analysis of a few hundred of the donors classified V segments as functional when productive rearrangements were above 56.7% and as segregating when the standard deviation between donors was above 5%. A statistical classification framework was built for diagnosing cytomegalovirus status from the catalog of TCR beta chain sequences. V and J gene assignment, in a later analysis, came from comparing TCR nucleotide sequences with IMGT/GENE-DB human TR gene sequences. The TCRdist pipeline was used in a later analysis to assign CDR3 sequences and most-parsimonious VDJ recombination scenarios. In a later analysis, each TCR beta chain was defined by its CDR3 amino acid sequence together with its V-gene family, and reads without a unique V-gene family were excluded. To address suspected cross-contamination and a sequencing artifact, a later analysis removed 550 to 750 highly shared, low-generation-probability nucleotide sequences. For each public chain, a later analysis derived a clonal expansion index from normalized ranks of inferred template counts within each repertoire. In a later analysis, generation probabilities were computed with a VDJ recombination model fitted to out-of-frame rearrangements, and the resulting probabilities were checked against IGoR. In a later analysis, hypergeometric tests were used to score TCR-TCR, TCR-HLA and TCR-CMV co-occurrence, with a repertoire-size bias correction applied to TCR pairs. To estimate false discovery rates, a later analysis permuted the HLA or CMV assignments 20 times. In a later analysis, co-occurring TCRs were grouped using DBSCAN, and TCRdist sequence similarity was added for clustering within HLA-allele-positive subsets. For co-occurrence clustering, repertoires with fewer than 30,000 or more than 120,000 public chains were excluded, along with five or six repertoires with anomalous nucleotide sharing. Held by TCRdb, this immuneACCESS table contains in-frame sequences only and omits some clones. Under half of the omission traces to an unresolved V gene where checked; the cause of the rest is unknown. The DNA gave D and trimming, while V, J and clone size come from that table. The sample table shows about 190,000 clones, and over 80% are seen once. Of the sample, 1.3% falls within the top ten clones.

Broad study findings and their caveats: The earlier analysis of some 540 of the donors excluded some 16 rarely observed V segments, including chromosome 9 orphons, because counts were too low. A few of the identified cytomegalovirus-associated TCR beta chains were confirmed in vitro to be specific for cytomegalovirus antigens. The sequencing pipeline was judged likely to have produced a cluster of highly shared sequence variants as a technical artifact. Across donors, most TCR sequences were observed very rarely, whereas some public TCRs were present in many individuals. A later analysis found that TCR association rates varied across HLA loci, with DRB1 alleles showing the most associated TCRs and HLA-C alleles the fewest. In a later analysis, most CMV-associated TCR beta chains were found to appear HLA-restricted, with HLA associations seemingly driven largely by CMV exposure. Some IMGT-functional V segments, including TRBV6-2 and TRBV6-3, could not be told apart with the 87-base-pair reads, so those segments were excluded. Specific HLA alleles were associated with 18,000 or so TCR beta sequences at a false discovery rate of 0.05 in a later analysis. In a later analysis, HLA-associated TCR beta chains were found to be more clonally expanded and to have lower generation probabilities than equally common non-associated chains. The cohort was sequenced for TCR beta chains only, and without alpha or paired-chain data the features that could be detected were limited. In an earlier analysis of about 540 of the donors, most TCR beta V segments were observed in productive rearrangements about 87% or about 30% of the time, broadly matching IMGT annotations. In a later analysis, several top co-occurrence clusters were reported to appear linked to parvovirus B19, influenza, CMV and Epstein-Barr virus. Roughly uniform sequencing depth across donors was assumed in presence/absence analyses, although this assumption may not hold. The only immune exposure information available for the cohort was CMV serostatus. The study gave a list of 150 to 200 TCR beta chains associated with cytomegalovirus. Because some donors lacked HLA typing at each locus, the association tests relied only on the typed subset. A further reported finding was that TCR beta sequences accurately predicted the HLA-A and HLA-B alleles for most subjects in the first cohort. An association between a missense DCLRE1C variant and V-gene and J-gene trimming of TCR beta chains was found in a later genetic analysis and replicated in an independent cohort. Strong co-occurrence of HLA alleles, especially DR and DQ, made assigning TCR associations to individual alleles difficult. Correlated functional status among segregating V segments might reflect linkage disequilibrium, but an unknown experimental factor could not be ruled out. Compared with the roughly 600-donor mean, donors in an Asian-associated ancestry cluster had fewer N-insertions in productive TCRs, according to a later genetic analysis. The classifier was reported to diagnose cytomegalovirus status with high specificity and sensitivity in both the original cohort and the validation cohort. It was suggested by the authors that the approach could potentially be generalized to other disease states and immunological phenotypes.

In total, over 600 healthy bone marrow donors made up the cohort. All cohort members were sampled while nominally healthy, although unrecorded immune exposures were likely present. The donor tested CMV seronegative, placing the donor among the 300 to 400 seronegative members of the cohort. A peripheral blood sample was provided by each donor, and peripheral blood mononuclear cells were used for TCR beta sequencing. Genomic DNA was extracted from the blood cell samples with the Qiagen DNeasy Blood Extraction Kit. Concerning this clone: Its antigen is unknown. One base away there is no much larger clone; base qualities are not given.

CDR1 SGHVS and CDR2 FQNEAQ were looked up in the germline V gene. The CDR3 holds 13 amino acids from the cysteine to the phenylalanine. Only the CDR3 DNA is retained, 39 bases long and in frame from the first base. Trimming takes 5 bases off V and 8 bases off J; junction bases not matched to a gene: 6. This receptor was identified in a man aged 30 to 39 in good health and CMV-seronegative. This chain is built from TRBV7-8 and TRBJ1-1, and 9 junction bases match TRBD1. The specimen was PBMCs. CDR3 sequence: CASSPRDRDEAFF. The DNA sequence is TGTGCCAGCAGCCCGCGGGACAGGGACGAAGCTTTCTTT.